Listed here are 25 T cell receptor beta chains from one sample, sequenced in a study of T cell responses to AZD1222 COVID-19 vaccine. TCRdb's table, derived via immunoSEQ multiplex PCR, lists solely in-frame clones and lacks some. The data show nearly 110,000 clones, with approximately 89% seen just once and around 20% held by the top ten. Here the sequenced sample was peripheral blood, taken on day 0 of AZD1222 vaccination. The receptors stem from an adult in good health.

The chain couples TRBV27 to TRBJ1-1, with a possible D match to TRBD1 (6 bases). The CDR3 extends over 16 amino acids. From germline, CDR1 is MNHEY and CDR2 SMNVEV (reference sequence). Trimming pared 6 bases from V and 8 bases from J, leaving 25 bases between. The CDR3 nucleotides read TGTGCCAGCAGCCCGACCGGCACAGGGCGGAGTTGGGAAGCTTTCTTT. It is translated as CASSPTGTGRSWEAFF.

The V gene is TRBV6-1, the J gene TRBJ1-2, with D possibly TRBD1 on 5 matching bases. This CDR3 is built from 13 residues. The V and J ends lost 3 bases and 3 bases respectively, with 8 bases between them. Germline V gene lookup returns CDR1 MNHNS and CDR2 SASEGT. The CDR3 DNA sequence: TGTGCCAGCAGTGACCGGGGGTACTATGGCTACACCTTC. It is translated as CASSDRGYYGYTF.

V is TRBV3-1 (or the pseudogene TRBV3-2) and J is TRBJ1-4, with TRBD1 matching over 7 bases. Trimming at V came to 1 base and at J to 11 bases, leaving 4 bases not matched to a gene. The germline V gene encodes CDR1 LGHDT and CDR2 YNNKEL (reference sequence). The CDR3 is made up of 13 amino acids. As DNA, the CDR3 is TGTGCCAGCAGCCAAGTGCGACAGGGCAAACTGTTTTTT. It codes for CASSQVRQGKLFF.

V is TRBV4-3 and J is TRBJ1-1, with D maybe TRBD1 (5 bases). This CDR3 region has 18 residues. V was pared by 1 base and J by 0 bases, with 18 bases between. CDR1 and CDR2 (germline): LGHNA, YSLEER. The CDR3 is CASSQGSGMPGVNTEAFF. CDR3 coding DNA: TGCGCCAGCAGCCAAGGGAGTGGTATGCCGGGGGTGAACACTGAAGCTTTCTTT.

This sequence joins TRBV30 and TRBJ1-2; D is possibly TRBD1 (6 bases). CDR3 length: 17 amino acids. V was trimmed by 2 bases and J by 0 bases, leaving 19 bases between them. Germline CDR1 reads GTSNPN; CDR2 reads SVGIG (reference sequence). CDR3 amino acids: CAWSKGGKGRTNYGYTF. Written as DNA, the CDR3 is TGTGCCTGGAGTAAGGGGGGTAAAGGCAGAACTAACTATGGCTACACCTTC.

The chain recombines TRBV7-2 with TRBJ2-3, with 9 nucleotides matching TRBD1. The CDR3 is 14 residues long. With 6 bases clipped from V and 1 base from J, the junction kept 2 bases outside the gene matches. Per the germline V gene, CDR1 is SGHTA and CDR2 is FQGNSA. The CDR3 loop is CASSRDRGTDTQYF. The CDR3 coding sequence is TGTGCCAGCAGTCGGGACAGGGGCACAGATACGCAGTATTTT.

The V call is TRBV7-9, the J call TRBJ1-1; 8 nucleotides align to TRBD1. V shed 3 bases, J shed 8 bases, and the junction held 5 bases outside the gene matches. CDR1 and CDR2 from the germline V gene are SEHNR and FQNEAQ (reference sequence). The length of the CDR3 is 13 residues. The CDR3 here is CASSFSDRAEAFF. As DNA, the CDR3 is TGTGCCAGCAGCTTTTCGGACAGGGCAGAAGCTTTCTTT.

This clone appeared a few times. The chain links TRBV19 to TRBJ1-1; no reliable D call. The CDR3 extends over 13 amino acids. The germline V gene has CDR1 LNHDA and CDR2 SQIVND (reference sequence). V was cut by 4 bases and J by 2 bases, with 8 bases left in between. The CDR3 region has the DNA TGTGCCAGTAGTACTGGGGTTAACACTGAAGCTTTCTTT. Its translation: CASSTGVNTEAFF.

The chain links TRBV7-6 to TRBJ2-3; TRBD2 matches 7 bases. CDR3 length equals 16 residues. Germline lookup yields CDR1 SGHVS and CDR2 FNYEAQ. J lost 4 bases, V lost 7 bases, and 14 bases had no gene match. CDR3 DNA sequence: TGTGCCAGCAAAGCCGGGGGGATCTTAGCCCCAGATACGCAGTATTTT. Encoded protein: CASKAGGILAPDTQYF.

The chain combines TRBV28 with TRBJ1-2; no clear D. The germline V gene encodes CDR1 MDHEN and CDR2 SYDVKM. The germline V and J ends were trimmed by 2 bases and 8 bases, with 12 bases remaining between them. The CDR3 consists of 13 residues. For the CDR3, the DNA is TGTGCCAGCAGTTTACCCCAAAAGGGCGGCTACACCTTC. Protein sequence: CASSLPQKGGYTF.

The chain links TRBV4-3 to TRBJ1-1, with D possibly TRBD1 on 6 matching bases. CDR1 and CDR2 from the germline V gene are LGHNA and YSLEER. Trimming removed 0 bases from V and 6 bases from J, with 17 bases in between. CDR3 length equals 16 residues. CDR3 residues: CASSQEEGAGHPEAFF. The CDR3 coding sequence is TGCGCCAGCAGCCAAGAAGAAGGCGCGGGACATCCTGAAGCTTTCTTT.

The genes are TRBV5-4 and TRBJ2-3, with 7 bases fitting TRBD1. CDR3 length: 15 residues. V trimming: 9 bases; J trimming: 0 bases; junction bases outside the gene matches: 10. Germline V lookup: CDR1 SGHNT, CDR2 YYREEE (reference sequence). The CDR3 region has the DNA TGTGCCACGACACCCACAGGGGTTAGCACAGATACGCAGTATTTT. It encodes CATTPTGVSTDTQYF.

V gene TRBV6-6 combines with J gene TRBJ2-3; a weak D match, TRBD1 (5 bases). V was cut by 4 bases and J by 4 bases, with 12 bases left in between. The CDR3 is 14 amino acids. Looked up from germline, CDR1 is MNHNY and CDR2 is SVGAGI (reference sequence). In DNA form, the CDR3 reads TGTGCCAGCAGTTCCAGGGATTCGGCAGATACGCAGTATTTT. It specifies CASSSRDSADTQYF.

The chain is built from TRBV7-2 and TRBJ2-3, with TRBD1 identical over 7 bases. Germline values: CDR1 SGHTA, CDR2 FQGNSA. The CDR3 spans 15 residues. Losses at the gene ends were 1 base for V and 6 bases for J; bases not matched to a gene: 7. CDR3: CASSLGQGSQDTQYF. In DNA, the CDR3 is TGTGCCAGCAGCTTAGGACAGGGTAGTCAGGATACGCAGTATTTT.

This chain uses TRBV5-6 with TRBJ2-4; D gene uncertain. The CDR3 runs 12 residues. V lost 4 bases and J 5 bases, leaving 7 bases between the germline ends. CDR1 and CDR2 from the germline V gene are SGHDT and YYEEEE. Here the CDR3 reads CASSIEENIQYF. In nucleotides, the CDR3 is TGTGCCAGCAGCATTGAAGAAAACATTCAGTACTTC.

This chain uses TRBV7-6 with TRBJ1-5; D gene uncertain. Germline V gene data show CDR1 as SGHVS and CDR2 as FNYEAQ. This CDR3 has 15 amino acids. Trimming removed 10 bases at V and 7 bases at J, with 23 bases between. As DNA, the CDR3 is TGTGCCACCTCACCGGAAGGAGGGTTGGGACAGCCCCAGCATTTT. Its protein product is CATSPEGGLGQPQHF. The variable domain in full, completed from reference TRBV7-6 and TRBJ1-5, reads GAGVSQSPRYKVTKRGQDVALRCDPISGHVSLYWYRQALGQGPEFLTYFNYEAQQDKSGLPNDRFSAERPEGSISTLTIQRTEQRDSAMYRCATSPEGGLGQPQHFGDGTRLSIL.

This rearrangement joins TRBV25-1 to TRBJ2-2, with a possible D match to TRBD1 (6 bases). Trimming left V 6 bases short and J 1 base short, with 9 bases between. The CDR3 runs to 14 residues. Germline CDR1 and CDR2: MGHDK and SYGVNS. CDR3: CASRGGGNTGELFF. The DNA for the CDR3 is TGTGCCAGCAGAGGGGGTGGGAACACCGGGGAGCTGTTTTTT.

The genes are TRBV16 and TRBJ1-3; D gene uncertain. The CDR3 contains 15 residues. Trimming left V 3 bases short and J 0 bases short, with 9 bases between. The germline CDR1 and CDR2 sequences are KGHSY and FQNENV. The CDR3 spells CASSHSSSSGNTIYF. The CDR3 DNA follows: TGTGCCAGCAGCCACTCGTCTAGCTCTGGAAACACCATATATTTT.

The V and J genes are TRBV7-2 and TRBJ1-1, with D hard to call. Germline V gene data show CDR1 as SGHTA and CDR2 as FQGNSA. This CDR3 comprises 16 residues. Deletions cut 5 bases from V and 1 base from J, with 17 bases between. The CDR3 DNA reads TGTGCCAGCAGCATTACGACGGACCCCTCGAACACTGAAGCTTTCTTT. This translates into CASSITTDPSNTEAFF. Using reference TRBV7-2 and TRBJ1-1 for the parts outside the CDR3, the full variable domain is GAGVSQSPSNKVTEKGKDVELRCDPISGHTALYWYRQSLGQGLEFLIYFQGNSAPDKSGLPSDRFSAERTGGSVSTLTIQRTQQEDSAVYLCASSITTDPSNTEAFFGQGTRLTVV.

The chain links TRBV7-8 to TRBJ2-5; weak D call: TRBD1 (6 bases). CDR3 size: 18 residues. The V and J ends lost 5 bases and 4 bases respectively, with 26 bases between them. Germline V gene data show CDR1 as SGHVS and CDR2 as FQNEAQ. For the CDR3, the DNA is TGTGCCAGCAGCCAGCCGAACATGGAAGCTCAGGGGAGAGAGACCCAGTACTTC. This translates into CASSQPNMEAQGRETQYF.

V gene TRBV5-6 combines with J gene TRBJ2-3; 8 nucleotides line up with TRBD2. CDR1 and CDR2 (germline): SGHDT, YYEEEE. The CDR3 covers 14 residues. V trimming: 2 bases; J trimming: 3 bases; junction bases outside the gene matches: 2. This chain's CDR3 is CASSLSGGTDTQYF. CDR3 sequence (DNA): TGTGCCAGCAGCTTAAGCGGGGGAACAGATACGCAGTATTTT.

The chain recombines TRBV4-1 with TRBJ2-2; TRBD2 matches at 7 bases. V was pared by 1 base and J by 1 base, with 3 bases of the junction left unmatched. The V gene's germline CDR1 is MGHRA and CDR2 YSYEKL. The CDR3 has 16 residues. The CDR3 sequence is CASSQVLAENTGELFF. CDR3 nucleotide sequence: TGCGCCAGCAGCCAAGTGCTAGCGGAGAACACCGGGGAGCTGTTTTTT.

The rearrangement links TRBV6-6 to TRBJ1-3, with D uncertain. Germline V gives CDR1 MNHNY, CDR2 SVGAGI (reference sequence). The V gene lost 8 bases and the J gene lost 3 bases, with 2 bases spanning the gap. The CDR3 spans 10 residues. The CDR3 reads CASFGNTIYF. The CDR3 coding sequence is TGTGCCAGCTTTGGAAACACCATATATTTT.

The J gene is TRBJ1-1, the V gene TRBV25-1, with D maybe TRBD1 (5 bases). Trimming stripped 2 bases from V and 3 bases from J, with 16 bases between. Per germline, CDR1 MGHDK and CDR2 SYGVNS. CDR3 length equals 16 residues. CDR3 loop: CASSEPPLGVHTEAFF. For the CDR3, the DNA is TGTGCCAGCAGTGAACCTCCCCTAGGGGTTCACACTGAAGCTTTCTTT.

CDR3 nucleotides: TGTGCCAGCAGCCCGAGGCCCGGTACAGGGCTCATGAACACTGAAGCTTTCTTT. Translation: CASSPRPGTGLMNTEAFF. The V and J genes are TRBV7-8 and TRBJ1-1, with D perhaps matching TRBD1 (6 bases). V lost 5 bases to trimming and J lost 0 bases, with 22 bases between them. In germline, CDR1 is SGHVS, CDR2 FQNEAQ. This CDR3 spans 18 amino acids.